These 7 T cell receptor beta chains came from one sample sequenced in a study of glioma-infiltrating T cells. Using RNA template, CDR3s of TCR alpha and beta were amplified with iRepertoire arm-PCR. TCRdb itself ran the multiplex PCR reads through MiXCR, one entry per CDR3 protein. This table holds about 380,000 distinct CDR3 sequences, 41% found once. Sample: glioma tissue, nonneoplastic brain tissue, or PBMCs (not recorded which). These receptors were obtained from a human donor with low-grade glioma or glioblastoma, undergoing nonglioma brain surgery, or in good health (not recorded which).

This clonotype was seen only a few times. The CDR3 DNA is TGTGCCAGCAGTACGCGTGCTTACTCTGGGGCCAACGTCCTGACTTTC. Encoded protein: CASSTRAYSGANVLTF. The rearrangement uses TRBV28 and TRBJ2-6, with no clear D. This CDR3 region has 16 residues. The germline V gene has CDR1 MDHEN and CDR2 SYDVKM. The V end was cut by 5 bases, the J end by 0 bases, with 11 bases between.

CDR3 loop: CASSLNFVTDTQYF. Written as DNA, the CDR3 is TGTGCCAGCAGCTTAAATTTCGTCACAGATACGCAGTATTTT. The chain recombines TRBV7-3 with TRBJ2-3, with D unclear. The CDR3 loop spans 14 amino acids. The V end lost 1 base, the J end lost 2 bases, and 7 bases lay between the germline ends. CDR1 is SGHTA and CDR2 is FQGTGA in the germline V gene.

Only one count was recorded for this clonotype. One end of the junction fails to match germline, which may point to a read error. The chain employs TRBV7-9 and TRBJ1-1; D might be TRBD1 (5 bases). Per germline, CDR1 SEHNR and CDR2 FQNEAQ (reference sequence). This CDR3 is built from 12 residues. The CDR3 spells CAGRQTVTEAFF. The CDR3 DNA follows: TGCGCCGGGAGACAGACGGTGACTGAAGCTTTCTTT. Full variable domain (rest looked up from reference TRBV7-9 and TRBJ1-1): DTGVSQNPRHKITKRGQNVTFRCDPISEHNRLYWYRQTLGQGPEFLTYFQNEAQLEKSRLLSDRFSAERPKGSFSTLEIQRTEQGDSAMYLCAGRQTVTEAFFGQGTRLTVV.

This clonotype turned up a few times. The chain couples TRBV4-1 to TRBJ1-5, with unresolved D. The CDR3 totals 16 residues. The V end was cut by 0 bases, the J end by 0 bases, with 9 bases between. Germline-derived CDR1 and CDR2 are MGHRA and YSYEKL. The CDR3 loop reads CASSQDTLASNQPQHF. Here the CDR3 DNA reads TGCGCCAGCAGCCAAGATACATTAGCTAGCAATCAGCCCCAGCATTTT.

This clonotype showed up many times. This chain joins TRBV27 and TRBJ2-3, with 7 bases matching TRBD1. Trimming at V came to 5 bases and at J to 6 bases, leaving 17 bases not matched to a gene. Germline assignment: CDR1 MNHEY and CDR2 SMNVEV (reference sequence). This CDR3 contains 17 residues. CDR3 protein: CASSPWDRRRHMDTQYF. As DNA, the CDR3 is TGTGCCAGCAGTCCTTGGGACAGACGGAGGCACATGGATACGCAGTATTTT.

This clonotype was seen many times. The J gene is TRBJ2-2, the V gene TRBV6-2 or TRBV6-3; D remains unclear. The V gene's germline CDR1 is MNHEY and CDR2 SVGEGT. The CDR3 has 13 amino acids. Trimming took off 3 bases at V and 4 bases at J, with 6 bases between the two ends. CDR3 region: CASSYWTTGELFF. In nucleotides, the CDR3 is TGTGCCAGCAGTTATTGGACCACCGGGGAGCTGTTTTTT.

Of note for this clonotype: One junction end disagrees with the germline gene, perhaps due to a read error. This rearrangement joins TRBV7-9 to TRBJ2-7; 9 positions agree with TRBD2. This CDR3 has 15 residues. CDR1 and CDR2 (germline): SEHNR, FQNEAQ (reference sequence). The DNA of the CDR3 is TGTGCCAGCAGCAGACTAGCGGCGACCGGGTACGAGCAGCACTTC. Translation gives CASSRLAATGYEQHF.